The TCR beta chain under discussion was sequenced for a study of cytomegalovirus exposure and HLA in healthy donors. The study, taken as a whole, reports: Upon later analysis, HLA-associated TCR beta chains proved more clonally expanded than other, equally common chains.

About this clone itself: The target antigen is unknown.

V lost 0 bases, J lost 5 bases, and 12 bases lay in between. The germline V gene encodes CDR1 SGDLS and CDR2 YYNGEE. The CDR3 length is 15 residues. Vbeta (60) and Jbeta (13) primers were used in the PCR. Data came from immunoSEQ multiplex PCR; TCRdb stores just in-frame clones and leaves some out. The table has around 200,000 clones, over 80% seen once; the top ten hold about 6%. This TCR derives from a man between 35 and 55 years old in good health and CMV-seropositive. The specimen sequenced was PBMCs. The chain is built from TRBV9 and TRBJ1-3; D perhaps matches TRBD1 (6 bases). The CDR3 bases are TGTGCCAGCAGCGTAGCCCGAACAGGGAGAAACACCATATATTTT. Translation: CASSVARTGRNTIYF.